The 10 T cell receptor beta chains given below trace back to one sample, sequenced in a study of CXCR3-negative and CXCR3-positive naive CD8 T cells. Study conclusions and caveats: CXCR3-expressing naive cells carried TRB CDR3s more hydrophobic than those of CXCR3-negative naive cells.

For these TCRs, the target antigens are not known. Preparation of TRB cDNA libraries relied on 5' RACE carrying UMI labels. TCRdb re-called the 5' RACE reads and catalogs CDR3 proteins one per entry, DNA excluded. The table for this sample gives some 150,000 distinct CDR3 sequences. Sequenced: naive CXCR3+ CD8+ T cells from blood. Documented subset: CD45RO-CCR7+CD27+CD95- naive CD8+ T cells expressing CXCR3 (TNR3+). All receptors come from a human donor in good health. Some clones in this sample may be carry-over from other donors' samples.

The chain joins TRBV12-3 or TRBV12-4 to TRBJ1-2. The CDR3 covers 14 residues. The CDR3 reads CASSSGTPFYGYTF.

The rearrangement joins TRBV7-9 to TRBJ2-2. Germline CDR1 is SEHNR and CDR2 is FQNEAQ (reference sequence). The CDR3 runs to 16 residues. Here the CDR3 reads CASSPLVRGDTGELFF.

The rearrangement uses TRBV28 and TRBJ2-5; TCRdb reports TRBD1, a call that lacks DNA to check it against. Looked up from germline, CDR1 is MDHEN and CDR2 is SYDVKM. The CDR3 is 15 residues long. The CDR3 protein is CASRLVDRALETQYF.

J is TRBJ1-1 and V is TRBV9. This CDR3 has 12 residues. Germline loops: CDR1 SGDLS, CDR2 YYNGEE. CDR3 loop: CASSVDNTEAFF.

V usage is TRBV7-2 and J usage is TRBJ2-1. Germline V gene data show CDR1 as SGHTA and CDR2 as FQGNSA. This CDR3 has 16 amino acids. This CDR3 reads CASSLDLGRTYNEQLF.

This rearrangement joins TRBV4-3 to TRBJ1-2. This CDR3 is built from 13 residues. CDR1 LGHNA and CDR2 YSLEER come from the germline V gene. The CDR3 sequence is CASSSREHYGYTF.

V gene TRBV20-1 combines with J gene TRBJ2-7; the D gene TCRdb calls, TRBD2, cannot be checked with no DNA. The CDR3 extends over 14 amino acids. Germline V lookup: CDR1 DFQATT, CDR2 SNEGSKA (reference sequence). Here the CDR3 reads CSVLDRDQRYEQYF.

The chain recombines TRBV12-3 or TRBV12-4 with TRBJ1-5; TCRdb indicates TRBD1, and absent DNA this call remains unverified. The CDR3 totals 14 residues. CDR3 amino acids: CASSQDRGSQPQHF.

The J gene is TRBJ1-2, the V gene TRBV29-1; the TCRdb call, TRBD1, lacks DNA for checking. Germline lookup yields CDR1 SQVTM and CDR2 ANQGSEA. CDR3 length: 14 amino acids. This CDR3 is CSVEGWGYYYGYTF.

The V call is TRBV13, the J call TRBJ2-7; TCRdb's D gene call, TRBD1, goes unchecked for lack of DNA. This CDR3 is 16 amino acids long. Germline values: CDR1 PRHDT, CDR2 FYEKMQ (reference sequence). The CDR3 loop is CASSPSPGEGSYEQYF.